This T cell receptor (beta chain) was retrieved from a study of post-analysis software for immune sequencing data. The library was made from cDNA and included unique molecular identifiers. Once about 0.9 to 11 million T cells were used, about 510,000 cDNA molecules resulted. Using its own MiXCR run on the PCR reads, TCRdb lists one record per CDR3 protein. Seen here are under 900,000 distinct CDR3 sequences, roughly 58% observed once, and the top ten hold under 6%. For this clonotype: The antigen is unknown.

The study's findings and limits: Same-batch preparations were strongly co-clustered by F measure. Four to six TRBV segments were more frequent in patients than controls; TRBV5-6, TRBV5-1 and TRBV20-1 belonged to this group. The normalized Chao1 diversity of multiple sclerosis patients was significantly lower than that of controls.

Germline assignment: CDR1 SQVTM and CDR2 ANQGSEA. CDR3 size: 13 residues. What was sequenced was blood. This TCR derives from a girl between 5 and 17 years old with multiple sclerosis. The J gene is TRBJ2-4, the V gene TRBV29-1; TRBD1 might be the D (6 bases). Judging by the DNA end, TRBJ2-7 fits better; the J call may be wrong. The DNA for the CDR3 is TGCAGCGTTGAGGACAGCTACTCCTACGAGCAGTACTTC. Translated: CSVEDSYSYEQYF.